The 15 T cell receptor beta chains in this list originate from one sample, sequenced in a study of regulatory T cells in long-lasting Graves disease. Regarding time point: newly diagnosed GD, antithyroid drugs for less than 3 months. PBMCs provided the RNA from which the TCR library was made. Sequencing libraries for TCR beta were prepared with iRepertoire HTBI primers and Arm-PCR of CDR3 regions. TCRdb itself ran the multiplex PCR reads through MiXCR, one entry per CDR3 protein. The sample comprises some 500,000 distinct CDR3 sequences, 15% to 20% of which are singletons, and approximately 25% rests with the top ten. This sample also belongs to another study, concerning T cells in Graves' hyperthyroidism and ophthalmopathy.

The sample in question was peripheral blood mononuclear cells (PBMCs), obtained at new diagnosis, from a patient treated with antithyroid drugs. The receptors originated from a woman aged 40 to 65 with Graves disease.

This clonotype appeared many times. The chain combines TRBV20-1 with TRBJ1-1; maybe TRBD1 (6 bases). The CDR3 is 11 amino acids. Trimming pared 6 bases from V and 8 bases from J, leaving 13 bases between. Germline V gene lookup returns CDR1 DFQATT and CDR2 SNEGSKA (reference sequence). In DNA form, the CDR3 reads TGCAGTGCCCGAGGGGGGGCCGAAGCTTTCTTT. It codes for CSARGGAEAFF.

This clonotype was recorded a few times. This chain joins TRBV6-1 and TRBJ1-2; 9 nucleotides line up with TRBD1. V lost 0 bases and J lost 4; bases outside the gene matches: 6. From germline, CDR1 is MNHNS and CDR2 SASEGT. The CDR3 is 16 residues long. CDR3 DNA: TGTGCCAGCAGTGAAGCGGCCGGGACAGGGACCTATGGCTACACCTTC. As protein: CASSEAAGTGTYGYTF.

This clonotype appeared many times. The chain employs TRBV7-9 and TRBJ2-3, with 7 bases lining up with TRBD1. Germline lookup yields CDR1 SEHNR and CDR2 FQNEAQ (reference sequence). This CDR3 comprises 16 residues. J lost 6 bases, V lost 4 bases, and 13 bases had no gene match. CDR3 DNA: TGTGCCAGCAGCTACCTCCCTACAGGGGCAGGGGATACGCAGTATTTT. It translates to CASSYLPTGAGDTQYF.

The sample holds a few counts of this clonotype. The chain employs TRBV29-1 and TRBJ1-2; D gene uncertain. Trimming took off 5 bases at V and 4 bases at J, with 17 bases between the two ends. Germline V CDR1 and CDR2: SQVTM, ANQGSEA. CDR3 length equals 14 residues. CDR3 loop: CSVSEGSVGYGYTF. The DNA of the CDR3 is TGCAGCGTTTCCGAAGGGTCCGTCGGCTATGGCTACACCTTC.

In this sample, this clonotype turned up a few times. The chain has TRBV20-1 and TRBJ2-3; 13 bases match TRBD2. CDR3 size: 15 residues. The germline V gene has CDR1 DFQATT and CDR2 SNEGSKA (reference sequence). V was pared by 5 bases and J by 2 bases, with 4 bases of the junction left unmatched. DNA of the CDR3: TGCAGTGCTTCTGGGACTAGCGGGGCCACAGATACGCAGTATTTT. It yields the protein CSASGTSGATDTQYF.

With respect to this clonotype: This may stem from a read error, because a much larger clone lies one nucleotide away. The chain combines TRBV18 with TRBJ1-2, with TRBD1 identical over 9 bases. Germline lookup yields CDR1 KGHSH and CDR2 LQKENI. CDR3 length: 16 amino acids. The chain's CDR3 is CASSPSQGASINGCTF. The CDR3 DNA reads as TGTGCCAGCTCACCTTCACAGGGGGCTTCAATCAATGGCTGCACCTTC.

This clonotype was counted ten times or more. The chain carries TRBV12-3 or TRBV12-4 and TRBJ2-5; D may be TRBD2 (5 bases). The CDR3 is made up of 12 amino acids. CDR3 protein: CADSGIQETQYF. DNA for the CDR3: TGTGCTGATTCCGGGATCCAGGAGACCCAGTACTTC.

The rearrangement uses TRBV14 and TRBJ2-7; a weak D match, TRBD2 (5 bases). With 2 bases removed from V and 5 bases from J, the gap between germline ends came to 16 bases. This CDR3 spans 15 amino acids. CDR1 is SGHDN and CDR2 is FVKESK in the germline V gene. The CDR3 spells CASSQLPGVVHEQYF. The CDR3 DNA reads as TGTGCCAGCAGCCAACTGCCCGGGGTGGTTCACGAGCAGTACTTC.

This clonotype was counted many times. The CDR3 protein is CASSEGGNTIYF. The CDR3 DNA reads TGTGCCAGCAGCGAGGGAGGAAACACCATATATTTT. The chain links TRBV2 to TRBJ1-3; unclear D gene. Germline CDR1 is SNHLY and CDR2 is FYNNEI. The CDR3 totals 12 residues. Trimming left V 6 bases short and J 4 bases short, with 7 bases between.

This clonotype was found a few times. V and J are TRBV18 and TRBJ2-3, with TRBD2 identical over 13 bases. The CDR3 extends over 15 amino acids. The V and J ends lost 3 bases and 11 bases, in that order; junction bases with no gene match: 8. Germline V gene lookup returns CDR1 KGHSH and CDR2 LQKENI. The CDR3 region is CASSPGLAGSAEQYF. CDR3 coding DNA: TGTGCCAGCTCACCGGGACTAGCGGGGTCTGCGGAGCAGTATTTT.

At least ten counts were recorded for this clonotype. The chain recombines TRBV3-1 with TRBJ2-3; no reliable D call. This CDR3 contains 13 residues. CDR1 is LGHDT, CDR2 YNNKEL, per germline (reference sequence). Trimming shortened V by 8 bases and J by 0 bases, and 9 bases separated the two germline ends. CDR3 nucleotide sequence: TGTGCCAGCCGGGCAGGCAGCACAGATACGCAGTATTTT. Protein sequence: CASRAGSTDTQYF.

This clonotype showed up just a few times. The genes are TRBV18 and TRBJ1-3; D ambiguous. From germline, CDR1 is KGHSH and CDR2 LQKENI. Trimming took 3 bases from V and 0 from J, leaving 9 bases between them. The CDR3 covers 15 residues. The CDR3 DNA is TGTGCCAGCTCACCCACACCTTCCTCTGGAAACACCATATATTTT. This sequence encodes CASSPTPSSGNTIYF.

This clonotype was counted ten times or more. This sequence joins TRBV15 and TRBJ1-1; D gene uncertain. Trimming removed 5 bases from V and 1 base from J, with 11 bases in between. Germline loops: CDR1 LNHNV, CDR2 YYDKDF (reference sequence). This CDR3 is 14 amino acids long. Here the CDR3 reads CATSPLGGNTEAFF. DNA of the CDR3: TGTGCCACCAGCCCTCTGGGTGGGAACACTGAAGCTTTCTTT.

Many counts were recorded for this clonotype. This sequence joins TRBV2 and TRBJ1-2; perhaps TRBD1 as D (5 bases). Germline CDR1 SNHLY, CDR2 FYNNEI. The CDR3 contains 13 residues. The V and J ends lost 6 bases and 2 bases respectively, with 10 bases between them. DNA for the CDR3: TGTGCCAGCAGCGGGGGTCGGAACTATGGCTACACCTTC. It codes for CASSGGRNYGYTF. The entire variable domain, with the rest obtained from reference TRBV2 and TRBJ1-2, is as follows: EPEVTQTPSHQVTQMGQEVILRCVPISNHLYFYWYRQILGQKVEFLVSFYNNEISEKSEIFDDQFSVERPDGSNFTLKIRSTKLEDSAMYFCASSGGRNYGYTFGSGTRLTVV.

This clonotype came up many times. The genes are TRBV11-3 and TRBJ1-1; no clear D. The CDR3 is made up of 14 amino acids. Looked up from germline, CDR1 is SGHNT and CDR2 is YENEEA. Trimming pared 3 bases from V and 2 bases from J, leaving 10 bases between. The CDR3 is CASSLLGSNTEAFF. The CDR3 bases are TGTGCCAGCAGCTTGCTGGGTTCAAACACTGAAGCTTTCTTT.